Listed below are T cell receptor beta chains from one sample, sequenced in a study of cytotoxic CD8 clonotypes in ibrutinib-treated CLL. Measured with immunoSEQ multiplex PCR; TCRdb has only the in-frame clones, and not every one. The sample comprises 30,000 to 40,000 clones, approximately 69% of which are singletons, and about 30% rests with the top ten. The sequencing here drew on PBMCs, taken before ibrutinib treatment. The receptors were gathered from a human donor with chronic lymphocytic leukemia. CDR3s include the opening cysteine and the closing phenylalanine or tryptophan. The D gene is left open where the match is weak. For some rows the clone size is stated as once, few or many, or as a class when expanded; others skip it.

v_call	clone_size	d_call	j_call	cdr3_aa	cdr3_nt
TRBV19	-	-	TRBJ2-1	CASSANNEQFF	TGTGCCAGTAGTGCCAACAATGAGCAGTTCTTC
TRBV19	-	-	TRBJ1-1	CASRIRGLNTEAFF	TGTGCCAGTAGGATCCGGGGTTTGAACACTGAAGCTTTCTTT
TRBV19	-	TRBD1	TRBJ1-3	CASSTPLDRGNTIYF	TGTGCCAGTAGTACTCCTCTTGACAGGGGGAACACCATATATTTT
TRBV27	-	-	TRBJ1-2	CASSLSGESFGYTF	TGTGCCAGCAGTTTATCAGGGGAAAGCTTTGGCTACACCTTC
TRBV2	-	-	TRBJ1-6	CASSESGAENNSPLHF	TGTGCCAGCAGTGAATCGGGGGCGGAAAATAATTCACCCCTCCACTTT
TRBV6-5	-	TRBD2	TRBJ2-1	CASSYAGLAYNEQFF	TGTGCCAGCAGTTACGCGGGACTAGCCTACAATGAGCAGTTCTTC
TRBV2	few	TRBD1	TRBJ2-2	CASSPGQGASTGELFF	TGTGCCAGCAGCCCCGGACAGGGGGCGAGCACCGGGGAGCTGTTTTTT
TRBV6-5	-	TRBD2	TRBJ2-1	CASSYLTSGNNEQFF	TGTGCCAGCAGTTATCTGACTAGCGGTAACAATGAGCAGTTCTTC
TRBV9	-	-	TRBJ2-7	CASSPRDSLYEQYF	TGTGCCAGCAGCCCCCGGGACTCCTTATACGAGCAGTACTTC
TRBV4-1	-	TRBD2	TRBJ2-4	CASSPGLAGGLWGIQYF	TGCGCCAGCAGCCCCGGACTAGCGGGGGGTCTTTGGGGCATTCAGTACTTC
TRBV6-1	-	-	TRBJ2-7	CASSAGEGASYEQYF	TGTGCCAGCAGCGCGGGTGAAGGGGCTTCCTACGAGCAGTACTTC
TRBV28	-	TRBD2	TRBJ2-1	CASKVAGDSYNEQFF	TGTGCCAGCAAGGTAGCGGGGGACTCCTACAATGAGCAGTTCTTC
TRBV18	-	-	TRBJ2-7	CASSPRALAYEQYF	TGTGCCAGCTCACCAAGGGCCCTAGCCTACGAGCAGTACTTC
TRBV28	few	-	TRBJ2-7	CASSAVYYEQYF	TGTGCCAGCAGCGCAGTCTACTACGAGCAGTACTTC
TRBV27	-	-	TRBJ1-1	CASTQRQAMNTEAFF	TGTGCCAGCACCCAAAGACAGGCTATGAACACTGAAGCTTTCTTT
TRBV5-6	once	-	TRBJ2-1	CASSLVGGYNEQFF	TGTGCCAGCAGCTTGGTTGGAGGTTACAATGAGCAGTTCTTC
TRBV10-2	-	TRBD1	TRBJ1-2	CASSEVAGGFWGYTF	TGCGCGAGCAGTGAGGTGGCAGGGGGCTTTTGGGGCTACACCTTC
TRBV28	-	-	TRBJ2-1	CASRGGGGGSYNEQFF	TGTGCCAGCAGAGGAGGGGGCGGAGGCTCCTACAATGAGCAGTTCTTC
TRBV29-1	-	-	TRBJ1-1	CSVGRGSEAFF	TGCAGCGTCGGGAGGGGTTCTGAAGCTTTCTTT
TRBV18	-	-	TRBJ2-3	CASSLDRASTDTQYF	TGTGCCAGCTCACTCGACAGAGCTAGCACAGATACGCAGTATTTT
TRBV6-5	-	TRBD1	TRBJ1-2	CASSRGQQIYGYTF	TGTGCCAGCAGCCGGGGACAGCAAATCTATGGCTACACCTTC
TRBV19	-	TRBD1	TRBJ1-4	CASSTLSTGTEKLFF	TGTGCCAGTAGTACCTTATCGACAGGGACTGAAAAACTGTTTTTT
TRBV2	-	-	TRBJ2-5	CASSDPGGAYF	TGTGCCAGCAGTGACCCCGGAGGGGCGTACTTC
TRBV9	-	TRBD1	TRBJ2-1	CASSDRDSGDEQFF	TGTGCCAGCAGCGACCGGGACAGTGGCGATGAGCAGTTCTTC
TRBV30	-	-	TRBJ1-6	CAWTWSRFLSDSPLHF	TGTGCCTGGACATGGTCTAGATTTCTCTCCGATTCACCCCTCCACTTT
TRBV2	-	-	TRBJ2-3	CASSLTDTQYF	TGTGCCAGCAGCCTCACGGATACGCAGTATTTT
TRBV21-1	-	-	TRBJ1-1	CASSPIDRECTEAFF	TGTGCCAGCAGCCCGATCGACAGGGAATGCACTGAAGCTTTCTTT
TRBV7-9	-	-	TRBJ2-7	CASSLVDTPAEQYF	TGTGCCAGCAGCTTAGTAGATACCCCCGCCGAGCAGTACTTC
TRBV9	-	-	TRBJ2-7	CASSSTGYVHEQYF	TGTGCCAGCAGTAGTACAGGGTACGTCCACGAGCAGTACTTC
TRBV11-2	-	TRBD2	TRBJ2-3	CASSFSGGLDTQYF	TGTGCCAGCAGCTTTAGCGGGGGGTTAGATACGCAGTATTTT
TRBV27	-	-	TRBJ2-5	CASRKTGSSETQYF	TGTGCCAGCAGAAAAACAGGGTCCAGTGAGACCCAGTACTTC
TRBV5-6	-	-	TRBJ1-2	CASSLVPAEGYTF	TGTGCCAGCAGCTTGGTCCCCGCCGAGGGCTACACCTTC
TRBV28	-	TRBD1	TRBJ1-5	CASSWGQVNNQPQHF	TGTGCCAGCAGTTGGGGACAGGTCAACAATCAGCCCCAGCATTTT
TRBV19	once	TRBD2	TRBJ2-5	CASSIVSGSIGETQYF	TGTGCCAGTAGTATCGTTAGCGGGAGTATCGGGGAGACCCAGTACTTC
TRBV28	-	-	TRBJ1-2	CASSFVSGFGYTF	TGTGCCAGCAGTTTTGTATCGGGGTTCGGCTACACCTTC
TRBV13	-	-	TRBJ1-5	CASSFWGQPQHF	TGTGCCAGCAGCTTTTGGGGGCAGCCCCAGCATTTT
TRBV11-3	few	TRBD1	TRBJ2-7	CASSPSTGVEQYF	TGTGCCAGCAGCCCCTCCACAGGGGTTGAGCAGTACTTC
TRBV25-1	-	TRBD2	TRBJ2-2	CASSDPVASGETGELFF	TGTGCCAGCAGTGATCCGGTGGCTAGCGGGGAAACCGGGGAGCTGTTTTTT
TRBV7-3	once	-	TRBJ1-1	CASSSDRSHLNTEAFF	TGTGCCAGCAGCTCTGACAGGTCCCACCTGAACACTGAAGCTTTCTTT
TRBV9	-	-	TRBJ2-5	CASSVGLGETQYF	TGTGCCAGCAGCGTAGGGTTGGGGGAGACCCAGTACTTC
TRBV4-3	-	TRBD1	TRBJ1-1	CASSQDNRGEVNTEAFF	TGCGCCAGCAGCCAAGATAACAGGGGGGAAGTGAACACTGAAGCTTTCTTT
TRBV7-8	-	TRBD2	TRBJ2-1	CASSLRRLAVNNEQFF	TGTGCCAGCAGCTTACGTAGGCTAGCGGTTAACAATGAGCAGTTCTTC
TRBV7-8	-	TRBD2	TRBJ2-3	CASSLAPTLHFVTSGRAGTQYF	TGTGCCAGCAGCTTAGCACCCACTCTCCATTTCGTTACTAGCGGGAGGGCCGGTACGCAGTATTTT
TRBV21-1	once	-	TRBJ2-3	CATGTSGSHRPRDTQYF	TGTGCCACCGGGACTAGCGGGAGTCACCGGCCCCGAGATACGCAGTATTTT
TRBV7-9	-	TRBD1	TRBJ2-7	CASSRPGQGTEQYF	TGTGCCAGCAGCCGACCGGGACAGGGTACCGAGCAGTACTTC
TRBV27	-	-	TRBJ2-3	CASSHQAGKDPDTQYF	TGTGCCAGCAGTCACCAGGCGGGCAAAGATCCCGATACGCAGTATTTT
TRBV6-1	-	-	TRBJ2-3	CASSEFYLTSTDTQYF	TGTGCCAGCAGTGAATTTTACCTCACTAGCACAGATACGCAGTATTTT
TRBV15	-	-	TRBJ1-5	CATSRAGDQPQHF	TGTGCCACCAGCAGAGCAGGGGATCAGCCCCAGCATTTT
TRBV5-3	-	-	TRBJ2-7	CARSPGQQKNPYEQYF	TGTGCCAGAAGCCCAGGACAGCAGAAAAACCCTTACGAGCAGTACTTC
TRBV7-3	few	-	TRBJ1-1	CASHLDTEAFF	TGTGCCAGCCATCTTGACACTGAAGCTTTCTTT
TRBV5-6	-	TRBD1	TRBJ1-5	CASSQGASNQPQHF	TGTGCCAGCAGCCAGGGGGCGAGCAATCAGCCCCAGCATTTT
TRBV25-1	-	-	TRBJ1-3	CASSGPGSSGNTIYF	TGTGCCAGCAGTGGACCAGGGAGCTCTGGAAACACCATATATTTT
TRBV11-3	once	-	TRBJ1-1	CASSGGTEAFF	TGTGCCAGCAGCGGGGGTACTGAAGCTTTCTTT
TRBV5-8	-	TRBD1	TRBJ1-5	CASSGQDPHQPQHF	TGTGCCAGCAGCGGACAGGACCCCCATCAGCCCCAGCATTTT
TRBV5-6	few	-	TRBJ1-1	CASSWTSNTEAFF	TGTGCCAGCAGCTGGACATCGAACACTGAAGCTTTCTTT
TRBV7-9	-	TRBD1	TRBJ1-5	CASSWMDRVRGQPQHF	TGTGCCAGCAGCTGGATGGACAGGGTGCGAGGTCAGCCCCAGCATTTT
TRBV11-1	-	-	TRBJ2-1	CASSFRAWGEQFF	TGTGCCAGCAGCTTCAGGGCATGGGGTGAGCAGTTCTTC
TRBV5-1	-	TRBD1	TRBJ2-7	CASSHRGQGVYEQYF	TGCGCCAGCAGCCACCGAGGACAGGGGGTATACGAGCAGTACTTC
TRBV28	few	-	TRBJ1-1	CASSLTVNTEAFF	TGTGCCAGCAGTTTAACGGTGAACACTGAAGCTTTCTTT